A single sample gave rise to the 4 T cell receptor beta chains below, sequenced in a study of blood T cell repertoires in COVID-19. Measured with immunoSEQ multiplex PCR; TCRdb has only the in-frame clones, and not every one. The sample yields under 250,000 clones, over 80% seen once. Sequenced sample: PBMCs or T cells enriched from blood (not recorded which). These receptors originate from a woman in her 30s with acute COVID-19.

The V call is TRBV29-1, the J call TRBJ1-2; 12 bases line up with TRBD1. The CDR3 is 14 residues long. Germline V gene data show CDR1 as SQVTM and CDR2 as ANQGSEA. The CDR3 DNA sequence: TGCAGTGGGACGGGGACAGGGGGCAGTTATGGCTACACCTTC. This translates into CSGTGTGGSYGYTF.

V is TRBV14 and J is TRBJ2-7; 9 bases agree with TRBD1. J lost 2 bases, V lost 5 bases, and 13 bases had no gene match. Germline-derived CDR1 and CDR2 are SGHDN and FVKESK. This CDR3 region has 17 residues. In nucleotides, the CDR3 is TGTGCCAGCAGCTCACTCGTCGGACAGGGGCCTCCCTACGAGCAGTACTTC. This sequence encodes CASSSLVGQGPPYEQYF.

This sequence joins TRBV14 and TRBJ1-3; D is possibly TRBD1 (6 bases). V was clipped by 1 base and J by 2 bases, with 18 bases between them. Germline lookup yields CDR1 SGHDN and CDR2 FVKESK. This CDR3 comprises 18 residues. CDR3 DNA sequence: TGTGCCAGCAGCCAAGGATTCTCAGGGGAGGGAACTGGAAACACCATATATTTT. It codes for CASSQGFSGEGTGNTIYF.

The genes are TRBV7-2 and TRBJ2-3; D perhaps matches TRBD1 (5 bases). CDR1 and CDR2 (germline): SGHTA, FQGNSA. V was pared by 4 bases and J by 9 bases, with 14 bases between. The CDR3 has 13 residues. The CDR3 is CASSSPKGATQYF. The DNA for the CDR3 is TGTGCCAGCAGCTCGCCGAAAGGGGCGACGCAGTATTTT.